This T cell receptor (beta chain) originates from a study of spatial heterogeneity in lung cancer. In the study overall: Donors were over 70 untreated early-stage non-small cell lung cancer patients.

The germline V and J ends were trimmed by 7 bases and 6 bases, with 17 bases remaining between them. This CDR3 is 14 amino acids long. Germline V gene sequence: CDR1 WSHSY, CDR2 SAAADI. As for time point: blood at routine non-recurrence follow-up after resection. The study sequenced unsorted whole RNA from tumor, nontumor lung or frozen PBMC. Single TCR cDNA molecules each had their own unique molecular identifier. TCRdb ran MiXCR on the 5' RACE reads and lists one entry per CDR3 protein. The sample lists about 120,000 distinct CDR3 sequences, 9.5% to 14% occurring once. V gene TRBV10-2 combines with J gene TRBJ2-3; D is uncertain. The receptor comes from a female donor with early-stage non-small cell lung cancer. Sequenced here: PBMCs, sampled at follow-up. The CDR3 DNA sequence: TGCGCCAGCAACCGAGGACCCAGCCGGGATACGCAGTATTTT. It is translated as CASNRGPSRDTQYF.